Sequencing of this T cell receptor beta chain was carried out in a study of T cell changes during pregnancy in multiple sclerosis. Germline lookup yields CDR1 SNHLY and CDR2 FYNNEI. This CDR3 contains 14 residues. Trimming removed 7 bases from V and 5 bases from J, with 17 bases in between. Some clones are missing from TCRdb's copy, which holds only in-frame ones; the method was immunoSEQ multiplex PCR. The sample carries 66,000 or so clones, more than 85% recorded once. The chain recombines TRBV2 with TRBJ1-2; D gene unclear. The clonotype was recovered from a female donor with multiple sclerosis, enrolled in a pregnancy study. This sample comprised CD8+ T cells from peripheral blood mononuclear cells, obtained before pregnancy. CDR3 in DNA: TGTGCCAGCAACCCGGGAAGGCAGCGTTATGGCTACACCTTC. Translated: CASNPGRQRYGYTF.